This T cell receptor beta chain was profiled in a study of vaccination effects on CD4 cells after COVID-19. Clones were sequenced by immunoSEQ multiplex PCR, and TCRdb holds only the in-frame ones, with some missing. The table has tens of thousands of clones, under 85% seen once. To note about this clone: Its cognate antigen is unknown.

The CDR3 is made up of 15 amino acids. CDR1 MDHEN and CDR2 SYDVKM come from the germline V gene. V shed 7 bases, J shed 9 bases, and the junction held 18 bases outside the gene matches. ViraFEST used viral peptide pools to expand antigen-specific CD4+ T cells before sequencing. CD4+ T cells were isolated after around ten days of culture. PCR confirmed that the person was infected with SARS-CoV-2 between March and December 2020. For each well, 1.5 million to 2 million PBMC were cultured with around 9.8 IU/ml IL-2 and about 11 ug/ml peptides. The TCR sequence derives from a human donor who had a prior SARS-CoV-2 infection. Specimen: CD4+ T cells from PBMCs cultured with a peptide pool, collected before COVID-19 vaccination. The chain recombines TRBV28 with TRBJ2-7, with 7 bases identical to TRBD1. This chain's CDR3 is CASNAFDREWSRQYF. The CDR3 bases are TGTGCCAGCAACGCATTTGACAGGGAATGGTCTAGGCAGTACTTC.